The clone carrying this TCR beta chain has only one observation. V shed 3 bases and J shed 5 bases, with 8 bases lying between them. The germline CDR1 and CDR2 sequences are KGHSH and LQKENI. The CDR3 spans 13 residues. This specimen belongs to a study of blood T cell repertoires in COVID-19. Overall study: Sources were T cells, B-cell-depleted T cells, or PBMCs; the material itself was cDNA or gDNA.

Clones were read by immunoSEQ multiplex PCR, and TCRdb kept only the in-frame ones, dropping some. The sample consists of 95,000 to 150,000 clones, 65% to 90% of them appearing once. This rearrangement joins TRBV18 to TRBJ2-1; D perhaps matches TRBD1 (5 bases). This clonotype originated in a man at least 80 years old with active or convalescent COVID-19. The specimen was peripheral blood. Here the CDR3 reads CASSPQTDNEQFF. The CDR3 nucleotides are TGTGCCAGCTCACCCCAGACAGACAATGAGCAGTTCTTC. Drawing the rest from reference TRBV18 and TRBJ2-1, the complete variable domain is NAGVMQNPRHLVRRRGQEARLRCSPMKGHSHVYWYRQLPEEGLKFMVYLQKENIIDESGMPKERFSAEFPKEGPSILRIQQVVRGDSAAYFCASSPQTDNEQFFGPGTRLTVL.